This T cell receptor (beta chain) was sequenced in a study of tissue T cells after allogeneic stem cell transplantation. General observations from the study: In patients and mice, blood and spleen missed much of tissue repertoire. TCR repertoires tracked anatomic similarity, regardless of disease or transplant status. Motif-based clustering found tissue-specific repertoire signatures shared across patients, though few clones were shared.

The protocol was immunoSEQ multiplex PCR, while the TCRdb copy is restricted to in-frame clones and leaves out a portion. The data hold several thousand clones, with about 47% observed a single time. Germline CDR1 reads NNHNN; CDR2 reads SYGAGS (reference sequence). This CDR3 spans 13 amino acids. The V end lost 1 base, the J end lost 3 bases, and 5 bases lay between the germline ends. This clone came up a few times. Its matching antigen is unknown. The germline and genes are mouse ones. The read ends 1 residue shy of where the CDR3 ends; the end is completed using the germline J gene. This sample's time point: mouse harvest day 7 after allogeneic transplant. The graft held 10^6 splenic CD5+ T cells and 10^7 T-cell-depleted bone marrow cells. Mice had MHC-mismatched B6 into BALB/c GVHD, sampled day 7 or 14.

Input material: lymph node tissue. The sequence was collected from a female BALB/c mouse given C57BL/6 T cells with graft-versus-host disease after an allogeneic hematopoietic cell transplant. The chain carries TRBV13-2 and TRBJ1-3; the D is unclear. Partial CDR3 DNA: TGTGCCAGCGGTGATTGGGATGGAAATACGCTCTAT. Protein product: CASGDWDGNTLY. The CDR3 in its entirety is CASGDWDGNTLYF.